This TCR beta chain was recovered during a study of T-cell memory formation after mild COVID-19. Study-wide results and caveats: Within pre-infection memory, some responding clones were found, suggesting cross-reactive memory joined. There was a balanced CD4/CD8 profile in clones contracting day 15 to 85, and later expanders leaned CD4+.

Using its own MiXCR run on the 5' RACE reads, TCRdb lists one record per CDR3 protein. The table has 270,000 or so distinct CDR3 sequences, 16% seen once. The germline V gene encodes CDR1 SEHNR and CDR2 FQNEAQ (reference sequence). V shed 2 bases and J shed 9 bases, with 8 bases lying between them. The CDR3 is 13 amino acids. This clonotype has more than one count but fewer than ten. The antigen remains unidentified. The chain uses TRBV7-9 and TRBJ1-6; D is ambiguous. The sample taken for sequencing was PBMCs or a T cell subset sorted from them (not recorded which). The clonotype originates from a man aged 18 to 30 who had mild COVID-19 (a few samples of this study predate the infection). Cell type and time point are not known. The CDR3 coding sequence is TGTGCCAGCAGCTTAAGTGAGAGTTCACCCCTCCACTTT. Its protein is CASSLSESSPLHF.